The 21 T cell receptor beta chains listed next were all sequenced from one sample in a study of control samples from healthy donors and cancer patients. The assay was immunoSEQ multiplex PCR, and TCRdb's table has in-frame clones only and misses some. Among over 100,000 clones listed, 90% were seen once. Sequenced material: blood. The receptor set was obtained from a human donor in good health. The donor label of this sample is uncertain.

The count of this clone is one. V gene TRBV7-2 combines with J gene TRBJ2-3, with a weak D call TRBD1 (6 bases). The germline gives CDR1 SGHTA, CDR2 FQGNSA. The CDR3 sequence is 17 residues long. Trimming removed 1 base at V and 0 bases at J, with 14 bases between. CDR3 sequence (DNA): TGTGCCAGCAGCTTAGACCGGGACACCCAAAGCACAGATACGCAGTATTTT. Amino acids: CASSLDRDTQSTDTQYF.

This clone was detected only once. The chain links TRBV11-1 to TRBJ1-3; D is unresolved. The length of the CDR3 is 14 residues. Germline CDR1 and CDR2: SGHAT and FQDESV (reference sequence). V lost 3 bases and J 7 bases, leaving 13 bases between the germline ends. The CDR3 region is CASSFRGSRNTIYF. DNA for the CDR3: TGTGCCAGCAGCTTTAGAGGGTCCCGGAACACCATATATTTT.

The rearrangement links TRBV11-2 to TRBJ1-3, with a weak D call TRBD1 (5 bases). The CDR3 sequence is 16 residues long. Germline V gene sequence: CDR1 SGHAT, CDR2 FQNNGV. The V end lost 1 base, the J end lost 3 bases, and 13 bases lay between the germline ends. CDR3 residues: CASSLARGLGGNTIYF. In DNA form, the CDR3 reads TGTGCCAGCAGCTTAGCCCGGGGACTTGGTGGAAACACCATATATTTT.

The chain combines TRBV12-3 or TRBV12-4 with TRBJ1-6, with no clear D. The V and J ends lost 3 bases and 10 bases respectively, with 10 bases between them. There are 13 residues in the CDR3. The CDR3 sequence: CASSFNSQSPLHF. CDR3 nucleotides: TGTGCCAGCAGTTTTAATTCTCAGTCACCCCTCCACTTT.

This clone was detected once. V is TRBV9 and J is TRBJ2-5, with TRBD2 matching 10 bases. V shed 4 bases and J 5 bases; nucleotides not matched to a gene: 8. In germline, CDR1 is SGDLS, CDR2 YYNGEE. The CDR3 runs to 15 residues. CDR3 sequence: CASSPQRGGLETQYF. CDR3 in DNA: TGTGCCAGCAGCCCCCAGCGGGGGGGCCTGGAGACCCAGTACTTC. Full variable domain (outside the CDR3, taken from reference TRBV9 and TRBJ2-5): DSGVTQTPKHLITATGQRVTLRCSPRSGDLSVYWYQQSLDQGLQFLIQYYNGEERAKGNILERFSAQQFPDLHSELNLSSLELGDSALYFCASSPQRGGLETQYFGPGTRLLVL.

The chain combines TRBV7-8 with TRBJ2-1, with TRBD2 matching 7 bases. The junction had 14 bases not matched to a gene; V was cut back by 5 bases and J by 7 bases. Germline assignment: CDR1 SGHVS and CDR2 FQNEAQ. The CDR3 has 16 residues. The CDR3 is CASSRLRASGGNEQFF. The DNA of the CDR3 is TGTGCCAGCAGCCGCCTCCGGGCTAGCGGTGGGAATGAGCAGTTCTTC.

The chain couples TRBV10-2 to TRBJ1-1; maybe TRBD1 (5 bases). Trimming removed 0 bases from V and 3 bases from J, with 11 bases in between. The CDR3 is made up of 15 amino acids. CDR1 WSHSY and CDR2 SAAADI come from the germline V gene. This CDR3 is CASSESGARYTEAFF. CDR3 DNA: TGCGCCAGCAGTGAGTCTGGGGCGCGATACACTGAAGCTTTCTTT.

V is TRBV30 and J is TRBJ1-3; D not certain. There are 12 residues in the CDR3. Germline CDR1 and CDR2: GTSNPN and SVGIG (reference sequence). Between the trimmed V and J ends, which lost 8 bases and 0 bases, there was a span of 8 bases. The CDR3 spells CAQLFSGNTIYF. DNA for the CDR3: TGTGCCCAACTATTCTCTGGAAACACCATATATTTT.

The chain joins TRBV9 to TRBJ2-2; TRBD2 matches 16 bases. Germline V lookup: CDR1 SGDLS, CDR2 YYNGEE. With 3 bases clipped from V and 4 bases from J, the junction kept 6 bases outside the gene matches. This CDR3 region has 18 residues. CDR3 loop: CASSGPGTSGGATGELFF. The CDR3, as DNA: TGTGCCAGCAGCGGTCCCGGGACTAGCGGGGGGGCCACCGGGGAGCTGTTTTTT.

The CDR3 DNA is TGTGCCAGCAGCGAAAACCGGGACTACAATGAGCAGTTCTTC. Its translation is CASSENRDYNEQFF. V gene TRBV7-8 combines with J gene TRBJ2-1; possibly TRBD2 for D (5 bases). V was clipped by 5 bases and J by 3 bases, with 11 bases between them. Germline V lookup: CDR1 SGHVS, CDR2 FQNEAQ. CDR3 length: 14 residues. The full variable domain, with the rest looked up from reference TRBV7-8 and TRBJ2-1, is GAGVSQSPRYKVAKRGQDVALRCDPISGHVSLFWYQQALGQGPEFLTYFQNEAQLDKSGLPSDRFFAERPEGSVSTLKIQRTQQEDSAVYLCASSENRDYNEQFFGPGTRLTVL.

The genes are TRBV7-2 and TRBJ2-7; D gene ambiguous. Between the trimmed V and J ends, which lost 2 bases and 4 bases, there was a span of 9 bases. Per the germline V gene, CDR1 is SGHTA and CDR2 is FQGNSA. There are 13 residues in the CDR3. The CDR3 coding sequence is TGTGCCAGCAGCTTACCACCACGGTACGAGCAGTACTTC. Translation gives CASSLPPRYEQYF.

The CDR3 DNA sequence: TGTGCCAGCAGCTCAAACCCACAGGGTGGGCAGCCCCAGCATTTT. Its translation: CASSSNPQGGQPQHF. V usage is TRBV5-5 and J usage is TRBJ1-5; weak D call: TRBD1 (6 bases). The germline gives CDR1 SGHKS, CDR2 YYEKEE (reference sequence). CDR3 size: 15 residues. V was pared by 3 bases and J by 7 bases, with 17 bases between. The variable domain in full, with the rest retrieved from reference TRBV5-5 and TRBJ1-5, is DAGVTQSPTHLIKTRGQQVTLRCSPISGHKSVSWYQQVLGQGPQFIFQYYEKEERGRGNFPDRFSARQFPNYSSELNVNALLLGDSALYLCASSSNPQGGQPQHFGDGTRLSIL.

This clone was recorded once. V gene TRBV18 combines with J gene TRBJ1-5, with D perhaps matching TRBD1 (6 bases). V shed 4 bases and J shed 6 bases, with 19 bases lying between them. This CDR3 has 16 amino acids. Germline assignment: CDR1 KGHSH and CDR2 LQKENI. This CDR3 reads CASSRTVSGEGQPQHF. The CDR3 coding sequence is TGTGCCAGCTCACGAACTGTATCAGGGGAAGGTCAGCCCCAGCATTTT.

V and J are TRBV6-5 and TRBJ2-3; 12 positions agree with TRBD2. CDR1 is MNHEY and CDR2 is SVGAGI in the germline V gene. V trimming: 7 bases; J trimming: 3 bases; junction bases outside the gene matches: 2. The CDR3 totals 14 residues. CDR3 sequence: CASKTSGGTDTQYF. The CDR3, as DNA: TGTGCCAGCAAGACTAGCGGGGGAACAGATACGCAGTATTTT.

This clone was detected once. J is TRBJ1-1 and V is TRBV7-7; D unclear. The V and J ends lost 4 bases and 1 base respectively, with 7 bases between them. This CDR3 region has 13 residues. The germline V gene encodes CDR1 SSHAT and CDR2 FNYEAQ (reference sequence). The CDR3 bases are TGTGCCAGCAGCTGGGCCGAGAACACTGAAGCTTTCTTT. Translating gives CASSWAENTEAFF.

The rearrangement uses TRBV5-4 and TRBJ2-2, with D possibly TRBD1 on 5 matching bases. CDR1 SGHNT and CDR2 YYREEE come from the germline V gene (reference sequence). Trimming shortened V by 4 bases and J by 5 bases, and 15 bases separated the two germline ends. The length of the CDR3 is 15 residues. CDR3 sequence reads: CASSPAGSRTGELFF. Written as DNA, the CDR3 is TGTGCCAGCAGCCCCGCAGGGTCTCGTACCGGGGAGCTGTTTTTT.

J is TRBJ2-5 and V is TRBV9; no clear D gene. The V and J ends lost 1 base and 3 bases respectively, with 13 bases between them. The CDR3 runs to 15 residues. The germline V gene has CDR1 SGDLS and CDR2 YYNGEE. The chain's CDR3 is CASSVQPYSEETQYF. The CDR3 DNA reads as TGTGCCAGCAGCGTACAACCCTACTCAGAAGAGACCCAGTACTTC.

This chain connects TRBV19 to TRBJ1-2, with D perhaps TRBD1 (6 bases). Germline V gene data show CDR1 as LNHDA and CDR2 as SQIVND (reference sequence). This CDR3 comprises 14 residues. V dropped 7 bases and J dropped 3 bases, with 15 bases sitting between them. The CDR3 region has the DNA TGTGCCAGTAAATCCCAGGGGATTGACTATGGCTACACCTTC. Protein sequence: CASKSQGIDYGYTF.

The CDR3 DNA sequence: TGTGCCAGCAGCTTAGAGCCGACGGGCCTCGAGCAGTACTTC. This sequence encodes CASSLEPTGLEQYF. This chain uses TRBV11-2 with TRBJ2-7; D remains unclear. The V and J ends lost 0 bases and 6 bases respectively, with 12 bases between them. The germline V gene has CDR1 SGHAT and CDR2 FQNNGV. This CDR3 contains 14 residues.

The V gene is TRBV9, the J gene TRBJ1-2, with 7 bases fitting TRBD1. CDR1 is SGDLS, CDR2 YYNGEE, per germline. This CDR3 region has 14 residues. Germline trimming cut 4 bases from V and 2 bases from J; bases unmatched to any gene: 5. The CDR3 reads CASSNRQGNYGYTF. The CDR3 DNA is TGTGCCAGCAGCAACCGACAGGGCAACTATGGCTACACCTTC.

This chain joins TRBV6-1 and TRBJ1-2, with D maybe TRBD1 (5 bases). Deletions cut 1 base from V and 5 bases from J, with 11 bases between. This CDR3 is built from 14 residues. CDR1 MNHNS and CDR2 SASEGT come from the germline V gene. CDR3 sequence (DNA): TGTGCCAGCAGTGAAGTTGACAGTTGGTATGGCTACACCTTC. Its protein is CASSEVDSWYGYTF.